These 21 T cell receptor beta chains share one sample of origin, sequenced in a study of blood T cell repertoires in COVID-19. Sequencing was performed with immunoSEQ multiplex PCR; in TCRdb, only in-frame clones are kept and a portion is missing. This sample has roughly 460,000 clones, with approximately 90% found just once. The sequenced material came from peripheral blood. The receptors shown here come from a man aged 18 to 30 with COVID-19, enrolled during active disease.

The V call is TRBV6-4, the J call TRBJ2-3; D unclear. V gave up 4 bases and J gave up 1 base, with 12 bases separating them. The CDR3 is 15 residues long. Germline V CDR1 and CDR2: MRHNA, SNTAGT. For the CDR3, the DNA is TGTGCCAGCAGTGTCGGCGGCTTGGGCACAGATACGCAGTATTTT. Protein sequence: CASSVGGLGTDTQYF.

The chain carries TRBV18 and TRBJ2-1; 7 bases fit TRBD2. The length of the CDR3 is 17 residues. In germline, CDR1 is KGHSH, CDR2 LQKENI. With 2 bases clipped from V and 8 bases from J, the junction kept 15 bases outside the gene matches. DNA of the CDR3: TGTGCCAGCTCACCAAATAGCGGAATAACGGGGGGTGATGAGCAGTTCTTC. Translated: CASSPNSGITGGDEQFF. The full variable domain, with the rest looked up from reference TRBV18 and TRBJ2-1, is NAGVMQNPRHLVRRRGQEARLRCSPMKGHSHVYWYRQLPEEGLKFMVYLQKENIIDESGMPKERFSAEFPKEGPSILRIQQVVRGDSAAYFCASSPNSGITGGDEQFFGPGTRLTVL.

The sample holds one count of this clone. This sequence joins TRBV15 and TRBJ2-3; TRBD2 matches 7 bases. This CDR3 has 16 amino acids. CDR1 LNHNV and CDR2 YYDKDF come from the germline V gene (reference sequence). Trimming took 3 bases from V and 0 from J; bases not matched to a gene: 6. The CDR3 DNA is TGTGCCACCAGCAGGAGGCGGGGGATTAGCACAGATACGCAGTATTTT. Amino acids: CATSRRRGISTDTQYF.

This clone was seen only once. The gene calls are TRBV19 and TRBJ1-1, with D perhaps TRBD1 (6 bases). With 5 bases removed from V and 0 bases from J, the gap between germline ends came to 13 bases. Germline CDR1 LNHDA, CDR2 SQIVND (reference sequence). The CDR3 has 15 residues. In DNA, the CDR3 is TGTGCCAGTAGTCACGGACAGCTAGTGAACACTGAAGCTTTCTTT. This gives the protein CASSHGQLVNTEAFF.

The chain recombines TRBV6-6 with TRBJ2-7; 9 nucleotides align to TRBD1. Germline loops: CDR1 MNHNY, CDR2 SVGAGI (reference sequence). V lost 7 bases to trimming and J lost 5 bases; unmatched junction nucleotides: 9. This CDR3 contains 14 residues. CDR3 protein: CASKSGTGNDEQYF. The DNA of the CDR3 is TGTGCCAGCAAATCCGGGACAGGGAACGACGAGCAGTACTTC.

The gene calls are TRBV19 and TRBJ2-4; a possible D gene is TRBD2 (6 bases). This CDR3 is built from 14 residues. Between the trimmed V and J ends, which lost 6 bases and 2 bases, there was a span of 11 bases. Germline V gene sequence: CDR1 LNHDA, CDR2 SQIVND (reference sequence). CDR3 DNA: TGTGCCAGTAGCGGGAGTTCCCCCAAAAACATTCAGTACTTC. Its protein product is CASSGSSPKNIQYF.

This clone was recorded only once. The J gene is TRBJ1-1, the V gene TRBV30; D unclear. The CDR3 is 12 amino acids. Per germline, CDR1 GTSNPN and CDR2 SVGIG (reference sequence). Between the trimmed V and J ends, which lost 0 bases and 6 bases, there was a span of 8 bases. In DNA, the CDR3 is TGTGCCTGGAGTGTACCAGGCCCTGAAGCTTTCTTT. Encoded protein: CAWSVPGPEAFF.

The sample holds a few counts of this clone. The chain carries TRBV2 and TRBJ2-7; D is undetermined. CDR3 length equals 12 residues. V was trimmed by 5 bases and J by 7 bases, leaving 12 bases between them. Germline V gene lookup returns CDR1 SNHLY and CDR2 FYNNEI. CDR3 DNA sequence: TGTGCCAGCAGTTCTAGAGCCCTGGAGCAGTACTTC. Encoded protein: CASSSRALEQYF.

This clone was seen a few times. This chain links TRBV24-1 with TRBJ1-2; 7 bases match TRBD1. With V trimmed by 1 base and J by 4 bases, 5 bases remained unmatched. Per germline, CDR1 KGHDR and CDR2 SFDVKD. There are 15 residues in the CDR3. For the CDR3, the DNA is TGTGCCACCAGTGATTTAGGGGGCTGGGCCTATGGCTACACCTTC. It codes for CATSDLGGWAYGYTF.

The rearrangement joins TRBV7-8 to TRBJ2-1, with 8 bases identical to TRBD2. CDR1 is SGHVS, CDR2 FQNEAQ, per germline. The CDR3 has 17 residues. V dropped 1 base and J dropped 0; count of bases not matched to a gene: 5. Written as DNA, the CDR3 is TGTGCCAGCAGCTTAGAGGGCGGGAGGCGCTCCTACAATGAGCAGTTCTTC. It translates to CASSLEGGRRSYNEQFF.

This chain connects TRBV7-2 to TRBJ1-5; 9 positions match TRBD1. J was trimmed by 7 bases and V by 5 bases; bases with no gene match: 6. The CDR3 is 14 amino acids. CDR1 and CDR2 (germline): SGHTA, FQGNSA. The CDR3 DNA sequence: TGTGCCAGCAGCACCCGACAGGGGGGCCAGCCCCAGCATTTT. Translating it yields CASSTRQGGQPQHF. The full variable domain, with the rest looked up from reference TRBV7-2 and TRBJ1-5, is GAGVSQSPSNKVTEKGKDVELRCDPISGHTALYWYRQSLGQGLEFLIYFQGNSAPDKSGLPSDRFSAERTGGSVSTLTIQRTQQEDSAVYLCASSTRQGGQPQHFGDGTRLSIL.

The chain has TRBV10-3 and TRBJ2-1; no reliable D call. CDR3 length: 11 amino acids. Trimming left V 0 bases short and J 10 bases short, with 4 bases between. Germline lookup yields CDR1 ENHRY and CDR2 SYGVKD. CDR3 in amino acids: CAISESEEQFF. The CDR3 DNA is TGTGCCATCAGTGAGTCTGAGGAGCAGTTCTTC.

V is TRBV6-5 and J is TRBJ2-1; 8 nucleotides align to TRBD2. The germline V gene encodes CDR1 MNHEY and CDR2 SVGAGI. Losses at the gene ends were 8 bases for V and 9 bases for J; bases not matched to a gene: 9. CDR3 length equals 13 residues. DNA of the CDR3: TGTGCCAGCCGTCTGAGCGGGAGCAGTGAGCAGTTCTTC. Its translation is CASRLSGSSEQFF.

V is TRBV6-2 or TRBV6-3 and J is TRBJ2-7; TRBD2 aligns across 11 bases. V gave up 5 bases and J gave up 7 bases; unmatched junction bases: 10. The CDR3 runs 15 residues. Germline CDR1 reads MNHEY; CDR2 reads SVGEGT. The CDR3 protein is CASSHRLAGYVEQYF. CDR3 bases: TGTGCCAGCAGTCACCGACTAGCGGGGTATGTGGAGCAGTACTTC.

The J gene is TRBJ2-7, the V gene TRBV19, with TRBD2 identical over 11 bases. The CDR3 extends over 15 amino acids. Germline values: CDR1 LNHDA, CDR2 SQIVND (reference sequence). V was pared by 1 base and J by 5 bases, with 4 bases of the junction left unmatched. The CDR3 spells CASSIGTSGSHEQYF. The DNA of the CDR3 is TGTGCCAGTAGTATAGGTACTAGCGGGAGCCACGAGCAGTACTTC.

The CDR3: CASSLAGNSPLHF. CDR3 nucleotides: TGTGCCAGCAGTTTAGCGGGGAATTCACCCCTCCACTTT. The chain combines TRBV27 with TRBJ1-6; no definite D call. CDR3 length: 13 amino acids. Germline CDR1 MNHEY, CDR2 SMNVEV (reference sequence). V was pared by 2 bases and J by 7 bases, with 6 bases between.

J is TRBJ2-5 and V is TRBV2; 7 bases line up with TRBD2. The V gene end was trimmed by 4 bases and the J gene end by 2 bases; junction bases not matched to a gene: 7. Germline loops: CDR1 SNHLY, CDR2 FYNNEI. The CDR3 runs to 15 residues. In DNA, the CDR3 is TGTGCCAGCAGTGTGGCGGGAGTAGGGCAAGAGACCCAGTACTTC. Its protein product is CASSVAGVGQETQYF.

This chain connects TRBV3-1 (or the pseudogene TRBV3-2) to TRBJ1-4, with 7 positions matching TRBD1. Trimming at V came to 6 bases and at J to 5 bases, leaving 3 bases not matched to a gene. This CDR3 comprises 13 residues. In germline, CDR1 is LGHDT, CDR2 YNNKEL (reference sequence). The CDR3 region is CASRRGPNEKLFF. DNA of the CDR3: TGTGCCAGCAGAAGGGGGCCCAATGAAAAACTGTTTTTT.

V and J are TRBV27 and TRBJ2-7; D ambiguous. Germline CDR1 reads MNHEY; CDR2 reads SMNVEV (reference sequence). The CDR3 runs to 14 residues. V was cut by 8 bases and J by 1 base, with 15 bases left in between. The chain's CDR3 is CASALLDTSYEQYF. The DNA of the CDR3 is TGTGCCAGCGCCCTTCTAGATACATCCTACGAGCAGTACTTC.

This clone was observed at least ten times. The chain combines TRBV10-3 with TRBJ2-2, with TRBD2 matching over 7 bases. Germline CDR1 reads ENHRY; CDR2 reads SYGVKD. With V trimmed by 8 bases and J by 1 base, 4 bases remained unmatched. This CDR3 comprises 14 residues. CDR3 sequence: CAIPWGGNTGELFF. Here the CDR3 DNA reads TGTGCCATCCCTTGGGGGGGGAACACCGGGGAGCTGTTTTTT.

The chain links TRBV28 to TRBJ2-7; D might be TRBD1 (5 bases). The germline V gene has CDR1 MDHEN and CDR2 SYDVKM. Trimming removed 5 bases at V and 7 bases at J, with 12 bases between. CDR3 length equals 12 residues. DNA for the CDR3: TGTGCCAGCAGTCCTCAGGGTATAGAGCAGTACTTC. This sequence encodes CASSPQGIEQYF.